A selection of T cell receptor beta chains follows, all from one sample in a study of T-cell memory formation after mild COVID-19. MiXCR, run by TCRdb on the 5' RACE reads, gives a single entry per CDR3 protein. The data hold about 250,000 distinct CDR3 sequences, with over 15% observed a single time. The material sequenced was PBMCs or a T cell subset sorted from them (not recorded which). These receptors all stem from a man aged 18 to 30 who had mild COVID-19 (a few samples of this study predate the infection). Cell type and time point are not known. Each CDR3 is given with its conserved first and last residue. D genes are given only for firm matches. Size is stated for part of the rows, as once, few or many counts, or as a class when the clone is expanded.

D gene	V gene	J gene	clone size	CDR3 protein	CDR3 DNA
NA	TRBV25-1	TRBJ2-3	few	CASSEGTYSTDTQYF	TGTGCCAGCAGTGAAGGGACATATAGCACAGATACGCAGTATTTT
NA	TRBV7-8	TRBJ2-3	NA	CASSFIDRTGRTDTQYF	TGTGCCAGCAGCTTTATCGACAGGACGGGGAGGACAGATACGCAGTATTTT
NA	TRBV5-1	TRBJ2-7	few	CASSPGTVTYEQYF	TGCGCCAGCAGCCCCGGGACCGTCACCTACGAGCAGTACTTC
TRBD1	TRBV5-1	TRBJ1-1	NA	CASSLLQGEAFF	TGCGCCAGCAGCTTACTACAGGGGGAAGCTTTCTTT
TRBD1	TRBV20-1	TRBJ2-7	NA	CSARDPGQGGYEQYF	TGCAGTGCTAGAGATCCCGGACAGGGGGGCTACGAGCAGTACTTC
NA	TRBV5-1	TRBJ2-2	NA	CASSLFTDNTGELFF	TGCGCCAGCAGCTTGTTCACAGACAATACCGGGGAGCTGTTTTTT
NA	TRBV7-3	TRBJ2-1	NA	CASSPSFDNEQFF	TGTGCCAGCAGCCCCTCCTTCGACAATGAGCAGTTCTTC
NA	TRBV7-9	TRBJ2-7	few	CASSLGTTYEQYF	TGTGCCAGCAGCTTGGGGACCACTTACGAGCAGTACTTC
TRBD1	TRBV29-1	TRBJ1-2	few	CSVERRGTESGPLYGYTF	TGCAGCGTTGAAAGGAGGGGGACAGAGTCCGGCCCTTTGTATGGCTACACCTTC
NA	TRBV5-1	TRBJ1-6	NA	CASSLAKRGSPSSPLHF	TGCGCCAGCAGCTTGGCGAAGCGGGGCTCCCCATCTTCACCCCTCCACTTT
NA	TRBV5-1	TRBJ2-3	NA	CASRRFGTDTQYF	TGCGCCAGCAGACGATTCGGGACAGATACGCAGTATTTT
TRBD2	TRBV20-1	TRBJ2-3	few	CSARVLPRGGGYTDTQYF	TGCAGTGCTAGAGTTCTACCCCGGGGCGGGGGGTACACAGATACGCAGTATTTT
TRBD1	TRBV6-5	TRBJ2-5	NA	CASSYGQALEQETQYF	TGTGCCAGCAGTTACGGACAGGCGCTAGAACAAGAGACCCAGTACTTC
NA	TRBV19	TRBJ2-2	many	CASMALGVNTGELFF	TGTGCCAGTATGGCCCTAGGCGTTAACACCGGGGAGCTGTTTTTT
TRBD1	TRBV12-3/TRBV12-4	TRBJ2-5	few	CASSDTGGRQETQYF	TGTGCCAGCAGTGACACAGGGGGTCGGCAAGAGACCCAGTACTTC
TRBD1	TRBV7-6	TRBJ2-1	many	CASSLAFRTGTGKRDEQFF	TGTGCCAGCAGCTTGGCGTTTAGGACCGGGACAGGGAAGCGGGATGAGCAGTTCTTC
NA	TRBV12-5	TRBJ2-5	NA	CASGPGTHKETQYF	TGTGCTAGTGGGCCCGGGACTCACAAAGAGACCCAGTACTTC
NA	TRBV12-3/TRBV12-4	TRBJ2-1	NA	CASSFFRGDEQFF	TGTGCCAGCAGTTTTTTCAGGGGGGATGAGCAGTTCTTC
NA	TRBV13	TRBJ2-3	few	CASSLTQFTDTQYF	TGTGCCAGCAGCTTAACACAGTTTACAGATACGCAGTATTTT
TRBD1	TRBV7-7	TRBJ2-5	few	CASSPDRAKTQYF	TGTGCCAGCAGCCCGGACAGGGCAAAGACCCAGTACTTC
NA	TRBV5-1	TRBJ2-1	NA	CASSAGTMNEQFF	TGCGCCAGCAGCGCCGGGACAATGAATGAGCAGTTCTTC
NA	TRBV7-9	TRBJ2-3	NA	CASSPEGAQYF	TGTGCCAGCAGCCCGGAGGGAGCGCAGTATTTT
NA	TRBV7-9	TRBJ2-1	few	CASSFGPAYNEQFF	TGTGCCAGCAGCTTCGGACCGGCCTACAATGAGCAGTTCTTC
TRBD2	TRBV20-1	TRBJ2-7	few	CSANAKSGGASYEQYF	TGCAGTGCTAATGCCAAAAGCGGGGGGGCGTCCTACGAGCAGTACTTC
TRBD1	TRBV12-3/TRBV12-4	TRBJ1-1	few	CASSLAGGAEAFF	TGTGCCAGCAGTTTAGCAGGGGGCGCAGAGGCTTTCTTT
TRBD1	TRBV20-1	TRBJ2-5	many	CSASGQGAGRETQYF	TGCAGTGCTAGCGGGCAGGGGGCCGGTCGAGAGACCCAGTACTTC
NA	TRBV6-5	TRBJ1-2	NA	CASSYSWGTWYGYTF	TGTGCCAGCAGTTACTCGTGGGGAACGTGGTATGGCTACACCTTC
TRBD2	TRBV24-1	TRBJ2-5	few	CATSDATSGQETQYF	TGTGCCACCAGTGACGCGACTAGCGGACAAGAGACCCAGTACTTC
TRBD1	TRBV24-1	TRBJ1-2	NA	CATSDLRDRVPGYTF	TGTGCCACCAGTGATTTGAGGGACAGGGTTCCTGGCTACACCTTC
TRBD2	TRBV27	TRBJ2-3	NA	CASGSLAGGEDTQYF	TGTGCCAGCGGATCGTTAGCGGGGGGGGAAGATACGCAGTATTTT
NA	TRBV7-7	TRBJ2-5	NA	CASSLTPQETQYF	TGTGCTAGCAGCTTAACCCCCCAAGAGACCCAGTACTTC
TRBD1	TRBV6-2/TRBV6-3	TRBJ2-1	NA	CASSRTQGRREQFF	TGTGCCAGCAGCAGGACACAGGGGCGTAGGGAGCAGTTCTTC
NA	TRBV18	TRBJ1-3	NA	CASSPGLPFSGNTIYF	TGTGCCAGCTCACCAGGGCTCCCGTTCTCTGGAAACACCATATATTTT
TRBD1	TRBV13	TRBJ1-2	NA	CASSLVQQGFGYTF	TGTGCCAGCAGCTTAGTGCAACAGGGGTTTGGCTACACCTTC
NA	TRBV5-1	TRBJ2-5	few	CASSIDEETQYF	TGCGCCAGCTCGATAGACGAAGAGACCCAGTACTTC
NA	TRBV3-1	TRBJ2-2	NA	CASNSQGASGELFF	TGTGCCAGCAATTCCCAAGGCGCCTCCGGGGAGCTGTTTTTT
NA	TRBV5-1	TRBJ2-5	NA	CASSLEGGSQETQYF	TGCGCCAGCAGCCTGGAGGGCGGTTCTCAAGAGACCCAGTACTTC
TRBD2	TRBV7-2	TRBJ2-3	NA	CASSLGASGGGDTQYF	TGTGCCAGCAGCTTAGGCGCTAGCGGGGGGGGAGATACGCAGTATTTT
NA	TRBV20-1	TRBJ2-1	many	CSAREQLACPIF	TGCAGTGCTAGAGAGCAACTAGCCTGCCCCATCTTC
NA	TRBV5-1	TRBJ1-1	NA	CASSLTPMNTEAFF	TGCGCCAGCAGTCTGACACCGATGAACACTGAAGCTTTCTTT
NA	TRBV7-2	TRBJ2-6	few	CASSSDRRSGANVLTF	TGTGCCAGCAGCTCCGACAGACGCTCTGGGGCCAACGTCCTGACTTTC
NA	TRBV7-9	TRBJ2-2	NA	CASSLGGHQNAGELFF	TGTGCCAGCAGCTTAGGTGGACACCAGAACGCCGGGGAGCTGTTTTTT
NA	TRBV5-1	TRBJ1-2	NA	CASSFGQNGYTF	TGCGCCAGCAGCTTCGGACAGAATGGCTACACCTTC
TRBD1	TRBV7-8	TRBJ1-5	NA	CASSIDRDQPQHF	TGTGCCAGCAGCATAGACAGGGATCAGCCCCAGCATTTT
NA	TRBV12-3/TRBV12-4	TRBJ1-1	few	CASSLRPVNTEAFF	TGTGCCAGCAGCCTGAGGCCAGTTAACACTGAAGCTTTCTTT
NA	TRBV7-2	TRBJ1-5	many	CASSLVSQPRDQPQHF	TGTGCCAGCAGCTTAGTTTCCCAGCCGCGGGATCAGCCCCAGCATTTT
TRBD2	TRBV24-1	TRBJ2-2	few	CATSDFWWPGLPAGGTGELFF	TGTGCCACCAGTGACTTCTGGTGGCCGGGACTACCTGCCGGTGGGACCGGGGAGCTGTTTTTT
TRBD1	TRBV29-1	TRBJ1-1	few	CSVEGTGPEAFF	TGCAGCGTTGAAGGGACAGGGCCTGAAGCTTTCTTT
NA	TRBV6-2/TRBV6-3	TRBJ2-2	many	CASSPGGAGELFF	TGTGCCAGCAGTCCCGGGGGTGCCGGGGAGCTGTTTTTT
TRBD2	TRBV4-3	TRBJ2-3	NA	CASGLAGEGGTQYF	TGCGCCAGCGGACTAGCGGGGGAAGGGGGGACGCAGTATTTT
NA	TRBV2	TRBJ2-3	medium-sized	CASSERGHADTQYF	TGTGCCAGCAGTGAGAGGGGCCACGCAGATACGCAGTATTTT
TRBD1	TRBV7-9	TRBJ1-3	NA	CASSPRTGENTIYF	TGTGCCAGCAGCCCCCGGACAGGGGAAAACACCATATATTTT
TRBD2	TRBV2	TRBJ2-7	few	CASSALAGTSYEQYF	TGTGCCAGCAGTGCCCTAGCGGGGACCTCCTACGAGCAGTACTTC
NA	TRBV14	TRBJ1-2	NA	CASSQDHPGRVYGYTF	TGTGCCAGCAGCCAAGATCATCCGGGCCGGGTCTATGGCTACACCTTC
NA	TRBV6-6	TRBJ1-2	few	CASSPEGVYGYTF	TGTGCCAGCAGTCCGGAAGGCGTCTATGGCTACACCTTC
NA	TRBV6-5	TRBJ2-5	NA	CASSYVAGASQETQYF	TGTGCCAGCAGTTACGTGGCAGGGGCTTCGCAAGAGACCCAGTACTTC
TRBD1	TRBV19	TRBJ2-7	few	CASRDRGDEQYF	TGTGCCAGTAGGGACAGGGGCGACGAGCAGTACTTC
NA	TRBV12-3/TRBV12-4	TRBJ1-1	few	CASSLVGGATEAFF	TGTGCCAGCAGCTTGGTGGGAGGGGCCACTGAAGCTTTCTTT
TRBD2	TRBV6-5	TRBJ2-5	few	CASSYSTSGGETQYF	TGTGCCAGCAGTTACTCGACTAGCGGGGGAGAGACCCAGTACTTC